This T cell receptor beta chain was captured by sequencing in a study of shared clonotypes between healthy human individuals. This table comes from immunoSEQ multiplex PCR, and its TCRdb copy is limited to in-frame clones, with some not included. The sample lists 2 million to 3 million clones, around 90% occurring once. Findings of the study overall: Sampling was confined to blood; repertoires within tissues likely differ.

Points on this clone: The antigen remains unidentified.

This sequence was found in a young man in good health. The material sequenced was naive CD4+ T cells sorted from blood. Regarding subset: CD45RA+ positively selected.

CDR3 loop: CASSIRGREAKNIQYF. The CDR3 coding sequence is TGTGCCAGCAGCATCAGGGGGCGGGAGGCCAAAAACATTCAGTACTTC. This rearrangement joins TRBV5-6 to TRBJ2-4; D is perhaps TRBD1 (8 bases). In germline, CDR1 is SGHDT, CDR2 YYEEEE. This CDR3 has 16 amino acids. V shed 4 bases and J shed 1 base, with 15 bases lying between them. Full variable domain (missing parts from reference TRBV5-6 and TRBJ2-4): DAGVTQSPTHLIKTRGQQVTLRCSPKSGHDTVSWYQQALGQGPQFIFQYYEEEERQRGNFPDRFSGHQFPNYSSELNVNALLLGDSALYLCASSIRGREAKNIQYFGAGTRLSVL.